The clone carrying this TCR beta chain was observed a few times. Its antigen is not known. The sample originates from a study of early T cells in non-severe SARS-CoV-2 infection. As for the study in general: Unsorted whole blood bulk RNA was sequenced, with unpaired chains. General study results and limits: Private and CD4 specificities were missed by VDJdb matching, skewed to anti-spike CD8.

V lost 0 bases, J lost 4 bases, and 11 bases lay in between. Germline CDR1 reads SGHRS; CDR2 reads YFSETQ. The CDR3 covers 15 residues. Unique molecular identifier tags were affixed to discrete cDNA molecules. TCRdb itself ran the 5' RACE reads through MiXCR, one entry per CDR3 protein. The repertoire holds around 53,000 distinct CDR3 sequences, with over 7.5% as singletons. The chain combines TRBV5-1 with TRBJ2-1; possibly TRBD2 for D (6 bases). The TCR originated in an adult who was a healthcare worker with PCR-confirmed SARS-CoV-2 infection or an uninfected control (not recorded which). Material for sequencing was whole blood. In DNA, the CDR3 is TGCGCCAGCAGCTTGGTAGCGGAAGAATACAATGAGCAGTTCTTC. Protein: CASSLVAEEYNEQFF.